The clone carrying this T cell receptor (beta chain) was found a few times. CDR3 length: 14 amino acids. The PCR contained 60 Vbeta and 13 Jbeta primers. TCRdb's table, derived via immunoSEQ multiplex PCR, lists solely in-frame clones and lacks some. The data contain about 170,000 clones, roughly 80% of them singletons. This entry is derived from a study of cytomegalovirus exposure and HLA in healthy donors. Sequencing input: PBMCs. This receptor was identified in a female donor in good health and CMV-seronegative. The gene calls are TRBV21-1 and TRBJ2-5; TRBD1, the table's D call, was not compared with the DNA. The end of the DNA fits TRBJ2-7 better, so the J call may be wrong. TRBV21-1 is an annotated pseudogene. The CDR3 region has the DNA TGTGCCAGCAGCAAAGCCATGGGGCGCTGCGAGCAGTACTTC. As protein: CASSKAMGRCEQYF.